Listed below are T cell receptor beta chains from one sample, sequenced in a study of blood T cell repertoires in COVID-19. Profiling relied on immunoSEQ multiplex PCR, and the TCRdb table lists in-frame clones only, not all of them. The sample records about 74,000 clones, approximately 91% being singletons. The specimen sequenced was peripheral blood. These receptors originate from a man aged 65 to 85 with active or convalescent COVID-19. CDR3s include the opening cysteine and the closing phenylalanine or tryptophan. Fields, in order: clone size, CDR3 length, D gene, J gene, V gene, CDR3 protein, CDR3 DNA. D genes are given only for firm matches. Clone size appears in some rows only: once, few, many, or a class for an expanded clone.

clone_size: NA; cdr3_length: 14; d_call: TRBD2; j_call: TRBJ2-5; v_call: TRBV19; cdr3_aa: CASSPPGTKETQYF; cdr3_nt: TGTGCCAGTAGTCCTCCAGGGACTAAAGAGACCCAGTACTTC
clone_size: NA; cdr3_length: 16; d_call: TRBD1; j_call: TRBJ2-4; v_call: TRBV4-1; cdr3_aa: CARSRPPGQGYHIQYF; cdr3_nt: TGCGCCCGCAGCCGACCACCGGGACAGGGTTATCACATTCAGTACTTC
clone_size: NA; cdr3_length: 16; d_call: TRBD1; j_call: TRBJ1-2; v_call: TRBV28; cdr3_aa: CASSPGQGARNYGYTF; cdr3_nt: TGTGCCAGTTCCCCGGGACAGGGGGCGCGGAACTATGGCTACACCTTC
clone_size: few; cdr3_length: 15; d_call: TRBD1; j_call: TRBJ2-3; v_call: TRBV7-9; cdr3_aa: CASSSTGQGTDTQYF; cdr3_nt: TGTGCCAGCAGCTCGACGGGACAGGGCACAGATACGCAGTATTTT
clone_size: NA; cdr3_length: 13; d_call: NA; j_call: TRBJ2-7; v_call: TRBV6-5; cdr3_aa: CATTTGRRAEQYF; cdr3_nt: TGTGCCACCACCACAGGGCGAAGGGCCGAGCAGTACTTC
clone_size: NA; cdr3_length: 20; d_call: TRBD2; j_call: TRBJ2-3; v_call: TRBV7-8; cdr3_aa: CASSLVVAGGLLGSTDTQYF; cdr3_nt: TGTGCCAGCAGCTTAGTTGTAGCGGGGGGGCTCCTTGGAAGCACAGATACGCAGTATTTT
clone_size: NA; cdr3_length: 12; d_call: NA; j_call: TRBJ1-2; v_call: TRBV12-3/TRBV12-4; cdr3_aa: CASSLKPPGYTF; cdr3_nt: TGTGCCAGCAGTTTGAAGCCTCCTGGCTACACCTTC
clone_size: NA; cdr3_length: 14; d_call: NA; j_call: TRBJ1-4; v_call: TRBV20-1; cdr3_aa: CSASFGGANEKLFF; cdr3_nt: TGCAGTGCTAGTTTCGGAGGAGCTAATGAAAAACTGTTTTTT
clone_size: once; cdr3_length: 13; d_call: TRBD1; j_call: TRBJ1-1; v_call: TRBV2; cdr3_aa: CASSVEGATEAFF; cdr3_nt: TGTGCCAGCAGTGTAGAGGGGGCGACTGAAGCTTTCTTT
clone_size: NA; cdr3_length: 15; d_call: TRBD1; j_call: TRBJ1-1; v_call: TRBV5-5; cdr3_aa: CASSPGDRPNTEAFF; cdr3_nt: TGTGCCAGCAGCCCTGGGGACAGACCGAACACTGAAGCTTTCTTT
clone_size: once; cdr3_length: 15; d_call: NA; j_call: TRBJ1-1; v_call: TRBV5-1; cdr3_aa: CASSQTVGANTEAFF; cdr3_nt: TGCGCCAGCAGCCAGACGGTGGGGGCCAATACTGAAGCTTTCTTT
clone_size: few; cdr3_length: 15; d_call: TRBD1; j_call: TRBJ2-7; v_call: TRBV20-1; cdr3_aa: CSASPGQLSSYEQYF; cdr3_nt: TGCAGTGCTAGTCCGGGACAGCTGAGCTCCTACGAGCAGTACTTC
clone_size: NA; cdr3_length: 12; d_call: NA; j_call: TRBJ2-5; v_call: TRBV29-1; cdr3_aa: CSVGRGQETQYF; cdr3_nt: TGCAGCGTGGGTCGGGGGCAAGAGACCCAGTACTTC
clone_size: NA; cdr3_length: 14; d_call: TRBD1; j_call: TRBJ1-4; v_call: TRBV23-1; cdr3_aa: CASSLQGVDEKLFF; cdr3_nt: TGCGCCAGCAGTCTACAGGGGGTGGATGAAAAACTGTTTTTT
clone_size: NA; cdr3_length: 15; d_call: TRBD1; j_call: TRBJ1-6; v_call: TRBV3-1/TRBV3-2; cdr3_aa: CASSLYRGGSSPLHF; cdr3_nt: TGTGCCAGCAGCCTCTACAGGGGCGGTAGTTCACCCCTCCACTTT
clone_size: NA; cdr3_length: 11; d_call: NA; j_call: TRBJ1-6; v_call: TRBV12-3/TRBV12-4; cdr3_aa: CASRRDSPLHF; cdr3_nt: TGTGCCAGCCGGCGGGATTCACCCCTCCACTTT
clone_size: NA; cdr3_length: 13; d_call: NA; j_call: TRBJ2-1; v_call: TRBV6-4; cdr3_aa: CASRGGAGNEQFF; cdr3_nt: TGTGCCAGCAGGGGAGGTGCCGGGAATGAGCAGTTCTTC
clone_size: NA; cdr3_length: 15; d_call: TRBD2; j_call: TRBJ2-3; v_call: TRBV4-2; cdr3_aa: CASRGSGTSGDTQYF; cdr3_nt: TGTGCCAGCAGGGGGAGCGGGACTAGCGGGGATACGCAGTATTTT
clone_size: NA; cdr3_length: 12; d_call: TRBD1; j_call: TRBJ2-5; v_call: TRBV29-1; cdr3_aa: CSVYYRGQPQYF; cdr3_nt: TGCAGCGTCTATTACAGGGGGCAGCCCCAGTACTTC
clone_size: NA; cdr3_length: 15; d_call: TRBD1; j_call: TRBJ2-7; v_call: TRBV11-3; cdr3_aa: CASSVRGRRSYEQYF; cdr3_nt: TGTGCCAGCAGCGTCAGGGGGCGCAGGTCCTACGAGCAGTACTTC
clone_size: NA; cdr3_length: 13; d_call: NA; j_call: TRBJ2-1; v_call: TRBV7-9; cdr3_aa: CASSQGQYNEQFF; cdr3_nt: TGTGCCAGCAGCCAAGGACAGTACAATGAGCAGTTCTTC
clone_size: NA; cdr3_length: 15; d_call: NA; j_call: TRBJ2-3; v_call: TRBV10-3; cdr3_aa: CAISDSMGSTDTQYF; cdr3_nt: TGTGCCATCAGCGACAGTATGGGGAGCACAGATACGCAGTATTTT
clone_size: NA; cdr3_length: 16; d_call: NA; j_call: TRBJ2-7; v_call: TRBV7-2; cdr3_aa: CASSLVGGASPYEQYF; cdr3_nt: TGTGCCAGCAGCTTAGTGGGGGGGGCTAGCCCCTACGAGCAGTACTTC
clone_size: NA; cdr3_length: 17; d_call: TRBD2; j_call: TRBJ2-1; v_call: TRBV4-1; cdr3_aa: CASSQDWGGGPFNEQFF; cdr3_nt: TGCGCCAGCAGCCAAGATTGGGGGGGAGGGCCTTTCAATGAGCAGTTCTTC
clone_size: NA; cdr3_length: 13; d_call: NA; j_call: TRBJ2-3; v_call: TRBV19; cdr3_aa: CASSIGTADTQYF; cdr3_nt: TGTGCCAGTAGTATAGGGACAGCCGATACGCAGTATTTT
clone_size: NA; cdr3_length: 17; d_call: TRBD2; j_call: TRBJ2-5; v_call: TRBV30; cdr3_aa: CAWSVRLAGPSQETQYF; cdr3_nt: TGTGCCTGGAGTGTACGGCTAGCGGGGCCTTCCCAAGAGACCCAGTACTTC
clone_size: NA; cdr3_length: 13; d_call: NA; j_call: TRBJ1-6; v_call: TRBV30; cdr3_aa: CAWSTGTGSPLHF; cdr3_nt: TGTGCCTGGAGCACCGGGACTGGGTCACCCCTCCACTTT
clone_size: once; cdr3_length: 17; d_call: TRBD2; j_call: TRBJ2-6; v_call: TRBV19; cdr3_aa: CASIGASGIPGANVLTF; cdr3_nt: TGTGCCAGTATAGGGGCTAGCGGGATTCCTGGGGCCAACGTCCTGACTTTC
clone_size: once; cdr3_length: 15; d_call: NA; j_call: TRBJ1-1; v_call: TRBV9; cdr3_aa: CASSVGRTAQGRAFF; cdr3_nt: TGTGCCAGCAGCGTAGGAAGGACAGCGCAGGGCAGAGCTTTCTTT
clone_size: NA; cdr3_length: 12; d_call: NA; j_call: TRBJ2-3; v_call: TRBV6-2/TRBV6-3; cdr3_aa: CASSWTGDTQYF; cdr3_nt: TGTGCCAGCAGCTGGACTGGAGATACGCAGTATTTT
clone_size: NA; cdr3_length: 15; d_call: TRBD2; j_call: TRBJ2-7; v_call: TRBV9; cdr3_aa: CASSVGLAGNYEQYF; cdr3_nt: TGTGCCAGCAGCGTAGGGCTAGCGGGGAACTACGAGCAGTACTTC
clone_size: NA; cdr3_length: 15; d_call: TRBD2; j_call: TRBJ2-1; v_call: TRBV5-8; cdr3_aa: CASSSGLAGYNEQFF; cdr3_nt: TGTGCCAGCAGCTCCGGACTAGCGGGGTACAATGAGCAGTTCTTC
clone_size: NA; cdr3_length: 16; d_call: TRBD2; j_call: TRBJ2-3; v_call: TRBV5-6; cdr3_aa: CASSPRTSGRKSTQYF; cdr3_nt: TGTGCCAGCAGCCCGAGGACTAGCGGGAGGAAAAGTACGCAGTATTTT
clone_size: NA; cdr3_length: 15; d_call: TRBD2; j_call: TRBJ2-7; v_call: TRBV10-3; cdr3_aa: CAIRKGLAGDYEQYF; cdr3_nt: TGTGCCATACGGAAGGGACTAGCGGGGGACTACGAGCAGTACTTC
clone_size: NA; cdr3_length: 14; d_call: NA; j_call: TRBJ2-7; v_call: TRBV7-8; cdr3_aa: CASSSVRGAHEQYF; cdr3_nt: TGTGCCAGCAGCTCTGTTAGGGGTGCGCACGAGCAGTACTTC
clone_size: NA; cdr3_length: 12; d_call: NA; j_call: TRBJ2-7; v_call: TRBV6-1; cdr3_aa: CASSELVYEQYF; cdr3_nt: TGTGCCAGCAGTGAATTAGTCTACGAGCAGTACTTC
clone_size: once; cdr3_length: 13; d_call: TRBD2; j_call: TRBJ2-1; v_call: TRBV29-1; cdr3_aa: CSPRLAPYNEQFF; cdr3_nt: TGCAGCCCTCGACTAGCTCCTTACAATGAGCAGTTCTTC
clone_size: NA; cdr3_length: 16; d_call: NA; j_call: TRBJ2-1; v_call: TRBV4-1; cdr3_aa: CASSPRSRSSYNEQFF; cdr3_nt: TGCGCCAGCAGCCCCCGTTCCCGGAGCTCCTACAATGAGCAGTTCTTC
clone_size: once; cdr3_length: 15; d_call: TRBD1; j_call: TRBJ2-2; v_call: TRBV25-1; cdr3_aa: CASSGGTGWAGELFF; cdr3_nt: TGTGCCAGCAGTGGCGGGACAGGATGGGCCGGGGAGCTGTTTTTT
clone_size: few; cdr3_length: 15; d_call: TRBD1; j_call: TRBJ2-7; v_call: TRBV4-1; cdr3_aa: CASSFTGQGSYEQYF; cdr3_nt: TGCGCCAGCAGTTTCACGGGACAGGGCTCCTACGAGCAGTACTTC
clone_size: NA; cdr3_length: 15; d_call: NA; j_call: TRBJ1-4; v_call: TRBV7-6; cdr3_aa: CASSLAQKANEKLFF; cdr3_nt: TGTGCCAGCAGCTTAGCGCAGAAAGCTAATGAAAAACTGTTTTTT
clone_size: NA; cdr3_length: 16; d_call: TRBD2; j_call: TRBJ2-7; v_call: TRBV6-5; cdr3_aa: CASSSGRVLNTYEQYF; cdr3_nt: TGTGCCAGCAGTTCGGGGAGGGTTTTAAACACCTACGAGCAGTACTTC
clone_size: NA; cdr3_length: 18; d_call: NA; j_call: TRBJ1-3; v_call: TRBV18; cdr3_aa: CASSPLQGSGGSGNTIYF; cdr3_nt: TGTGCCAGCTCACCATTACAGGGAAGTGGGGGCTCTGGAAACACCATATATTTT
clone_size: NA; cdr3_length: 15; d_call: TRBD1; j_call: TRBJ2-7; v_call: TRBV27; cdr3_aa: CASRGNRDRPYEQYF; cdr3_nt: TGTGCCAGCAGGGGGAACCGGGACAGGCCCTACGAGCAGTACTTC